The entry below gives a single TCR beta chain sequence along with its context. Its target antigen remains unknown. No base-level quality is on record; no much larger clone is a single base apart. The CDR3 numbers 14 residues from cysteine through phenylalanine. Only the CDR3 portion is preserved as DNA: 42 bases, with reading frame beginning at the first base. Based on the germline V gene, the CDR1 and CDR2 sequences are KGHDR and SFDVKD. Trimming costs V 4 bases and J 5 bases, and their ends lie 13 bases apart. The sample's time point label is to be understood as: newly diagnosed GD, antithyroid drugs for less than 3 months. For both TCR sequencing and RNA sequencing, RNA was extracted from PBMCs using TRIzol. The diagnosis of Graves' disease was made according to American Thyroid Association guidelines. Patients for the study were recruited at an endocrinology department in Xi'an, China. Each patient gave around 9.2 milliliters of peripheral blood, collected in an EDTA anticoagulant tube. Ficoll Paque Plus density gradient separation was used to isolate PBMCs, and no further T cell sorting was done. An Agilent 2100 Bioanalyzer and agarose gel were used to check RNA quality, while a NanoDrop 2000 measured RNA concentration.

The protocol used for the library was multiplex PCR. The sequencer was an Illumina HiSeq 4000. CDR3 regions were amplified by Arm-PCR with iRepertoire HTBI primers to construct TCR beta libraries. PCR products were gel purified before sequencing. The study's own analysis went as follows. Across samples, around 62 TRBV and around 15 TRBJ segments were identified and used for gene usage analysis of CDR3 amino acid clonotypes. COPE and FqMerger were used to merge the filtered high-quality paired reads into contigs. BLAST was used to align contigs to the IMGT TRBV, TRBD and TRBJ reference genes, and CDR3 was defined following IMGT. Clonotypes above 0.1% frequency were classified as highly expanded clones. Shannon entropy served as the measure of repertoire diversity, while the Gini coefficient captured V-J evenness. A clonotype was considered public if more than one individual shared it. The raw public data were reprocessed by TCRdb itself: fastp quality trimming at Q25, MiXCR clonotype calling, in-frame beta chains only. One record per CDR3 amino acid sequence lists the most common genes and DNA. The V and J calls were not made by the authors but by TCRdb's processing. The sample profile shows 420,000 or so distinct CDR3 sequences; about a sixth of them were found once. About 25% of the sample is held by the ten biggest clonotypes.

The sample is drawn from a study of regulatory T cells in long-lasting Graves disease listed by TCRdb under 2021. About the investigation overall: Newly diagnosed Graves' disease patients had taken antithyroid drugs for less than 3 months. Persistent Graves' disease patients were compared with newly diagnosed Graves' disease patients by peripheral blood TCR sequencing and RNA sequencing. A total of 35 or so samples were covered by TCR sequencing, comprising about 13 persistent and around 20 newly diagnosed Graves' disease patients. The study was conducted in China and was registered as a clinical trial.

What the study reported, not specific to this receptor: Preferential use of TRBV28, TRBJ1-2 and TRBJ2-5 was observed in persistent disease, whereas TRBV20-1 and TRBJ2-1 were favored in newly diagnosed disease. The study examined only peripheral blood because the primary lesion, thyroid tissue, could not be accessed. Persistent Graves' disease patients showed lower TCR Shannon entropy and fewer highly expanded clones than newly diagnosed patients, suggesting clonal expansion. The authors noted that the small sample size was a limitation that may lower accuracy. Patients with persistent disease shared more public clonotypes (about 3,000) than newly diagnosed patients did (approximately 990). Sequencing and analysis were limited to the TCR beta chain.

The same sample was also studied in work on T cells in Graves' hyperthyroidism and ophthalmopathy. The second publication reports: Graves' hyperthyroidism was defined as stable when no progression to ophthalmopathy occurred over 18 months of follow-up. Hyperthyroidism patients were aged 18 to 65 years and newly diagnosed, with disease duration of less than 2 months. Exclusion was applied to patients with uncontrolled infections, other autoimmune diseases, pregnancy or lactation. Diagnoses were based on clinical symptoms, serum thyroxine and TRAb, thyroid ultrasound and orbital computed tomography. The first round of RT-PCR for the TCR CDR3 was performed with the HTBI primer set and the Qiagen OneStep RT-PCR kit. Most expanded thyroid clonotypes (frequency above 0.001) were also found in blood, which suggests that blood repertoires may mirror thyroid immune responses. A model built on a 13 V-J signature distinguished ophthalmopathy from stable hyperthyroidism, reaching around 87% sensitivity and about 81% specificity in cross-validation and 80%/75% in testing. In validation, progression to ophthalmopathy was predicted by the model with nearly 71% sensitivity and just over 72% specificity, a median of roughly 6.4 months before onset. A discovery cohort of roughly 100 patients, 43 with Graves' ophthalmopathy and under 60 with stable Graves' hyperthyroidism, was used to find distinguishing TCR V-J signatures. An independent validation cohort of 18 to 20 hyperthyroidism patients and approximately 15 patients who later progressed to ophthalmopathy tested prospective prediction of ophthalmopathy. The 75 to 100 discovery patients were randomly divided into training and test sets at a 7:3 ratio. In addition, the study compared T-cell repertoires in thyroid tissue and in blood from six Graves' hyperthyroidism patients. After blood sampling, hyperthyroidism patients were treated with methimazole at a starting dose of 30 mg daily, and ophthalmopathy patients were treated with high-dose intravenous methylprednisolone. Libraries were constructed in a second round of multiplex PCR, after which size selection and purification were performed. Paired-end sequencing of the libraries was performed with 100 bp reads on an Illumina HiSeq2000. SOAPnuke was used to process the raw data, with reads discarded if the reads contained adapters or uncalled bases, had a mean Phred below 15, or lacked an exact constant-primer or identifier match. COPE v1.2.5 was used to merge the high-quality paired reads, and each unique nucleotide sequence was defined as a clonotype. MiTCR v1.1 was used to align clonotypes to the IMGT TRBV, TRBD and TRBJ reference segments. Analysis was restricted to V-J combinations with a frequency above 0.0001, which covered 99.2% of repertoires. The TCS score was defined as the ratio of F50 (clonal expansion) to E x V (chaos), calculated using BLOSUM62-based TCRdist between CDR3 peptides within each V-J. Welch's t-statistics and random forest reduced roughly 530 V-J features to roughly 13, which were used in a naive Bayes classifier (R e1071). No statistical method was used to fix the sample size in advance, and group allocation was not hidden from the investigators. The paper reports TCR Vbeta CDR3 sequencing of 140 or so peripheral blood samples: approximately 41 ophthalmopathy, about 75 hyperthyroidism and 17 progressor patients.

The TCR sequence derives from a woman aged 18-29 years with Graves disease. Donor details come from another sample of the same person, matched by shared clones. The chain uses TRBV24-1 and TRBJ2-5, with the D gene uncertain. Sequences were derived from peripheral blood mononuclear cells (PBMCs), sampled at new diagnosis, from a patient treated with antithyroid drugs. Read as DNA, the sequence is TGTGCCACCAGTGACCCCGGTGGGATGGAGACCCAGTACTTC. Its coded protein is CATSDPGGMETQYF.